A single sample gave rise to the 23 T cell receptor beta chains below, sequenced in a study of T cells after somatic rescue of genetic block. The method was immunoSEQ multiplex PCR; TCRdb's version includes in-frame clones alone and lacks a portion of them. The data show tens of thousands of clones, with more than 80% seen just once and roughly 1.7% held by the top ten. Sequenced material: peripheral blood mononuclear cells (PBMCs). The receptors shown here come from a woman aged 18-29 years.

The chain uses TRBV30 and TRBJ2-7, with D hard to call. The CDR3 runs 14 residues. The V and J ends lost 0 bases and 6 bases respectively, with 15 bases between them. Germline V gene data show CDR1 as GTSNPN and CDR2 as SVGIG (reference sequence). CDR3 region: CAWSVVVGLGEQYF. The CDR3 bases are TGTGCCTGGAGTGTAGTGGTAGGTTTGGGCGAGCAGTACTTC.

The rearrangement uses TRBV10-1 and TRBJ1-5; TRBD1 agrees at 7 bases. The CDR3 is 15 residues long. V dropped 2 bases and J dropped 5; count of bases not matched to a gene: 6. Germline assignment: CDR1 WNHNN and CDR2 SYGVQD (reference sequence). The CDR3 sequence is CASSEPRTGDQPQHF. DNA for the CDR3: TGCGCCAGCAGTGAGCCGAGGACAGGCGATCAGCCCCAGCATTTT.

There are a few counts of this clone. This chain joins TRBV7-8 and TRBJ2-6; weak D call: TRBD2 (5 bases). Germline CDR1 reads SGHVS; CDR2 reads FQNEAQ. The CDR3 covers 14 residues. V lost 9 bases to trimming and J lost 12 bases, with 21 bases between them. CDR3 nucleotide sequence: TGTGCCAGTCGAGAGACCACCATTCGGGGCGTCCTGACTTTC. Translated, it gives CASRETTIRGVLTF.

The chain employs TRBV5-1 and TRBJ2-1; 9 nucleotides align to TRBD2. The CDR3 extends over 17 amino acids. Germline values: CDR1 SGHRS, CDR2 YFSETQ. V shed 5 bases and J 1 base; nucleotides not matched to a gene: 10. Here the CDR3 reads CASSPRLAGESYNEQFF. Written as DNA, the CDR3 is TGCGCCAGCAGTCCCCGGTTAGCGGGAGAGTCCTACAATGAGCAGTTCTTC.

V is TRBV29-1 and J is TRBJ2-1; D call uncertain. CDR1 is SQVTM and CDR2 is ANQGSEA in the germline V gene. Trimming stripped 2 bases from V and 2 bases from J, with 25 bases between. The CDR3 sequence is 19 residues long. CDR3 amino acids: CSVEISPNSAQSPYNEQFF. The CDR3 DNA sequence: TGCAGCGTTGAAATTAGCCCCAACTCGGCCCAGTCCCCCTACAATGAGCAGTTCTTC.

The CDR3 DNA is TGTGCCAGTAGTATTTTACCGGGTTTCTCCTACAATGAGCAGTTCTTC. Residues: CASSILPGFSYNEQFF. The chain has TRBV19 and TRBJ2-1; D not certain. V lost 3 bases, J lost 0 bases, and 12 bases lay in between. Germline assignment: CDR1 LNHDA and CDR2 SQIVND (reference sequence). CDR3 length: 16 residues.

CDR3 DNA sequence: TGTGCCAGCAGCGCACGACAGGGCTGGCGTCAGCCCCAGCATTTT. Its protein product is CASSARQGWRQPQHF. This chain connects TRBV27 to TRBJ1-5; 7 nucleotides agree with TRBD1. In germline, CDR1 is MNHEY, CDR2 SMNVEV (reference sequence). V trimming: 6 bases; J trimming: 6 bases; junction bases outside the gene matches: 11. This CDR3 has 15 residues.

The chain joins TRBV29-1 to TRBJ1-2, with 10 bases lining up with TRBD1. Germline V gene data show CDR1 as SQVTM and CDR2 as ANQGSEA. Trimming at V came to 7 bases and at J to 4 bases, leaving 6 bases not matched to a gene. The CDR3 is 13 amino acids. The CDR3 loop is CSAGDRGGYGYTF. The CDR3 bases are TGCAGCGCCGGGGACAGGGGCGGCTATGGCTACACCTTC. Drawing the rest from reference TRBV29-1 and TRBJ1-2, the complete variable domain is SAVISQKPSRDICQRGTSLTIQCQVDSQVTMMFWYRQQPGQSLTLIATANQGSEATYESGFVIDKFPISRPNLTFSTLTVSNMSPEDSSIYLCSAGDRGGYGYTFGSGTRLTVV.

In this sample, this clone turned up once. The J gene is TRBJ2-7, the V gene TRBV27; 9 bases line up with TRBD1. Germline-derived CDR1 and CDR2 are MNHEY and SMNVEV (reference sequence). Trimming cost V 3 bases and J 2 bases; bases outside gene matches: 11. The CDR3 contains 17 residues. The CDR3 coding sequence is TGTGCCAGCAGTTTTATTGCCCCGCACAGGGGGCCCTACGAGCAGTACTTC. Encoded protein: CASSFIAPHRGPYEQYF.

This clone was picked up one time. The rearrangement links TRBV5-6 to TRBJ1-1; 9 nucleotides line up with TRBD1. The germline gives CDR1 SGHDT, CDR2 YYEEEE. V was pared by 2 bases and J by 6 bases, with 2 bases of the junction left unmatched. The CDR3 is 13 residues long. The CDR3 sequence is CASSLQGAPEAFF. The CDR3 DNA reads TGTGCCAGCAGCTTACAGGGGGCTCCTGAAGCTTTCTTT.

This chain joins TRBV10-3 and TRBJ1-5; D not certain. The CDR3 covers 15 residues. The germline V gene has CDR1 ENHRY and CDR2 SYGVKD. The V end was cut by 5 bases, the J end by 0 bases, with 11 bases between. CDR3 DNA sequence: TGTGCCATCAGTCCGGACCCATATAGCAATCAGCCCCAGCATTTT. Protein: CAISPDPYSNQPQHF.

V gene TRBV2 combines with J gene TRBJ2-3, with D unclear. V lost 4 bases, J lost 1 base, and 6 bases lay in between. The CDR3 is 13 amino acids. Germline CDR1 is SNHLY and CDR2 is FYNNEI. For the CDR3, the DNA is TGTGCCAGCAGTGTCCCGGGCACAGATACGCAGTATTTT. It encodes CASSVPGTDTQYF.

The chain combines TRBV7-9 with TRBJ1-5; D call uncertain. The CDR3 is 13 amino acids. V was shortened by 2 bases and J by 1 base, with 3 bases between the two germline ends. Germline V gene data show CDR1 as SEHNR and CDR2 as FQNEAQ (reference sequence). The CDR3 nucleotides read TGTGCCAGCAGCTTAAACAGCAATCAGCCCCAGCATTTT. Its translation is CASSLNSNQPQHF.

The chain couples TRBV6-1 to TRBJ2-1; TRBD2 might be the D (7 bases). The CDR3 length is 15 residues. The V gene's germline CDR1 is MNHNS and CDR2 SASEGT. V lost 6 bases and J lost 7, with 19 bases in between. For the CDR3, the DNA is TGTGCCAGCAGCCTAGGGGGGGACGCATTGAATGAGCAGTTCTTC. This codes for CASSLGGDALNEQFF.

The genes are TRBV7-6 and TRBJ2-7; D perhaps matches TRBD2 (6 bases). The germline V gene encodes CDR1 SGHVS and CDR2 FNYEAQ. This CDR3 has 14 amino acids. The V end lost 4 bases, the J end lost 3 bases, and 13 bases lay between the germline ends. CDR3 sequence reads: CASSSGRGLYEQYF. CDR3 nucleotide sequence: TGTGCCAGCAGCTCGGGACGGGGACTCTACGAGCAGTACTTC.

V usage is TRBV11-2 and J usage is TRBJ1-6, with D perhaps TRBD1 (6 bases). Between the trimmed V and J ends, which lost 4 bases and 19 bases, there was a span of 23 bases. The CDR3 loop spans 14 amino acids. Germline V gives CDR1 SGHAT, CDR2 FQNNGV. CDR3 region: CASSSNPSTGKIHF. The DNA for the CDR3 is TGTGCCAGCAGCTCGAACCCAAGTACAGGGAAGATACACTTT.

The rearrangement joins TRBV19 to TRBJ2-7; maybe TRBD2 (5 bases). Germline lookup yields CDR1 LNHDA and CDR2 SQIVND (reference sequence). The CDR3 loop spans 14 amino acids. The V end lost 3 bases, the J end lost 6 bases, and 15 bases lay between the germline ends. CDR3 nucleotide sequence: TGTGCCAGTAGTATGAGAGGGTCTCCGGGCGAGCAGTACTTC. Protein: CASSMRGSPGEQYF.

This chain connects TRBV30 to TRBJ1-5; 7 nucleotides agree with TRBD1. Germline CDR1 and CDR2: GTSNPN and SVGIG (reference sequence). This CDR3 is 14 amino acids long. With 1 base clipped from V and 5 bases from J, the junction kept 5 bases outside the gene matches. The CDR3 DNA reads as TGTGCCTGGAGTGGGCAGGGGGGCGATCAGCCCCAGCATTTT. Its translation is CAWSGQGGDQPQHF.

The rearrangement joins TRBV10-1 to TRBJ2-1, with D uncertain. Germline CDR1 WNHNN, CDR2 SYGVQD (reference sequence). Trimming removed 0 bases at V and 2 bases at J, with 8 bases between. CDR3 length equals 15 residues. The CDR3 nucleotides are TGCGCCAGCAGTGAGTCAGACACTACCTACAATGAGCAGTTCTTC. This sequence encodes CASSESDTTYNEQFF.

The genes are TRBV6-5 and TRBJ2-1; TRBD2 matches 10 bases. With V trimmed by 6 bases and J by 1 base, 3 bases remained unmatched. The CDR3 consists of 15 residues. CDR1 is MNHEY, CDR2 SVGAGI, per germline. The CDR3 sequence is CASSLLAGSYNEQFF. Written as DNA, the CDR3 is TGTGCCAGCAGCTTACTAGCGGGGTCCTACAATGAGCAGTTCTTC.

V is TRBV28 and J is TRBJ2-7; 12 bases match TRBD1. The germline V gene has CDR1 MDHEN and CDR2 SYDVKM. After removal of 7 bases from V and 6 bases from J, the junction contained 13 bases not matched to a gene. This CDR3 comprises 16 residues. The chain's CDR3 is CASTPGGGQGAFEQYF. The DNA of the CDR3 is TGTGCCAGCACCCCAGGGGGGGGACAGGGGGCTTTCGAGCAGTACTTC. Drawing the rest from reference TRBV28 and TRBJ2-7, the complete variable domain is DVKVTQSSRYLVKRTGEKVFLECVQDMDHENMFWYRQDPGLGLRLIYFSYDVKMKEKGDIPEGYSVSREKKERFSLILESASTNQTSMYLCASTPGGGQGAFEQYFGPGTRLTVT.

This chain links TRBV5-1 with TRBJ2-7, with 8 positions matching TRBD1. Trimming cost V 2 bases and J 3 bases; bases outside gene matches: 7. There are 15 residues in the CDR3. Germline-derived CDR1 and CDR2 are SGHRS and YFSETQ. CDR3 protein: CASSLGQGVLYEQYF. Written as DNA, the CDR3 is TGCGCCAGCAGCTTAGGACAGGGTGTACTCTACGAGCAGTACTTC.

The chain employs TRBV5-1 and TRBJ1-1; D gene ambiguous. Trimming left V 0 bases short and J 1 base short, with 7 bases between. CDR1 SGHRS and CDR2 YFSETQ come from the germline V gene. The CDR3 consists of 14 residues. The CDR3 region is CASSLVGRNTEAFF. In DNA form, the CDR3 reads TGCGCCAGCAGCTTGGTTGGGAGGAACACTGAAGCTTTCTTT.